The 21 T cell receptor beta chains below all came from one sample that was sequenced in a study of control samples from healthy donors and cancer patients. The repertoire was sequenced with immunoSEQ multiplex PCR; TCRdb's copy has only in-frame clones and lacks some. The top ten hold about 2.5% of the sample, which has 100,000 to 150,000 clones, 80% to 95% seen once. The sequencing sample was made of blood. These TCRs come from a man aged 40-50 years in good health.

The chain recombines TRBV29-1 with TRBJ1-5; no firm D call. V was clipped by 1 base and J by 7 bases, with 11 bases between them. This CDR3 spans 13 amino acids. Germline CDR1 is SQVTM and CDR2 is ANQGSEA. CDR3 nucleotide sequence: TGCAGCGTTGAAGCTGGGATTGGACAGCCCCAGCATTTT. Translated, it gives CSVEAGIGQPQHF. The full variable domain, rest sourced from reference TRBV29-1 and TRBJ1-5, is SAVISQKPSRDICQRGTSLTIQCQVDSQVTMMFWYRQQPGQSLTLIATANQGSEATYESGFVIDKFPISRPNLTFSTLTVSNMSPEDSSIYLCSVEAGIGQPQHFGDGTRLSIL.

Only one count was recorded for this clone. The gene calls are TRBV5-1 and TRBJ2-3; 10 bases align to TRBD1. CDR1 SGHRS and CDR2 YFSETQ come from the germline V gene. V lost 3 bases, J lost 3 bases, and 1 base stayed unmatched. This CDR3 has 14 residues. The CDR3 is CASSWDRGTDTQYF. In nucleotides, the CDR3 is TGCGCCAGCAGCTGGGACAGGGGAACAGATACGCAGTATTTT.

The rearrangement uses TRBV19 and TRBJ2-1; possible D gene TRBD2, 6 bases. Germline V gives CDR1 LNHDA, CDR2 SQIVND (reference sequence). V was clipped by 4 bases and J by 10 bases, with 14 bases between them. The CDR3 consists of 13 residues. DNA for the CDR3: TGTGCCAGTAGTACCGTGGGAGGAGTAGAGCAGTTCTTC. As protein: CASSTVGGVEQFF.

This clone was seen only once. In DNA, the CDR3 is TGTGCCAGCAGCCAGGGACAGAGGACGGCACCGACCTACAATGAGCAGTTCTTC. Translated: CASSQGQRTAPTYNEQFF. The gene calls are TRBV11-3 and TRBJ2-1, with TRBD1 matching over 7 bases. Germline V lookup: CDR1 SGHNT, CDR2 YENEEA. The CDR3 runs 18 residues. Losses at the gene ends were 5 bases for V and 2 bases for J; bases not matched to a gene: 15.

The chain uses TRBV6-1 and TRBJ2-3; 9 bases are shared with TRBD1. The CDR3 length is 18 residues. V lost 3 bases and J lost 5; bases outside the gene matches: 15. The V gene's germline CDR1 is MNHNS and CDR2 SASEGT. The CDR3 reads CASSETGGLAPLRDTQYF. The CDR3 nucleotides read TGTGCCAGCAGTGAGACAGGGGGTCTAGCCCCTCTCCGAGATACGCAGTATTTT.

V and J are TRBV2 and TRBJ1-5, with TRBD1 matching 7 bases. Germline CDR1 SNHLY, CDR2 FYNNEI. The CDR3 sequence is 18 residues long. V lost 7 bases to trimming and J lost 5 bases; unmatched junction nucleotides: 20. CDR3 DNA sequence: TGTGCCAGCAAAGAGAGACAGGGACTCCTGGAAAAGGATCAGCCCCAGCATTTT. It codes for CASKERQGLLEKDQPQHF. Drawing the rest from reference TRBV2 and TRBJ1-5, the complete variable domain is EPEVTQTPSHQVTQMGQEVILRCVPISNHLYFYWYRQILGQKVEFLVSFYNNEISEKSEIFDDQFSVERPDGSNFTLKIRSTKLEDSAMYFCASKERQGLLEKDQPQHFGDGTRLSIL.

The chain combines TRBV2 with TRBJ2-7; 8 bases map to TRBD1. Germline lookup yields CDR1 SNHLY and CDR2 FYNNEI. CDR3 size: 14 residues. V shed 6 bases and J 0 bases; nucleotides not matched to a gene: 4. CDR3 nucleotide sequence: TGTGCCAGCAGCCGGGACAGGTTCTCCTACGAGCAGTACTTC. This encodes CASSRDRFSYEQYF.

This rearrangement joins TRBV5-5 to TRBJ2-3; 10 bases agree with TRBD2. The ends lost 3 bases at V and 2 bases at J; junction bases unmatched: 9. The CDR3 spans 17 residues. The germline gives CDR1 SGHKS, CDR2 YYEKEE (reference sequence). This CDR3 reads CASSSLSLAGDTDTQYF. The CDR3 nucleotides are TGTGCCAGCAGCTCCCTATCTCTAGCGGGGGACACAGATACGCAGTATTTT. Looking up the rest from reference TRBV5-5 and TRBJ2-3 gives the full variable domain: DAGVTQSPTHLIKTRGQQVTLRCSPISGHKSVSWYQQVLGQGPQFIFQYYEKEERGRGNFPDRFSARQFPNYSSELNVNALLLGDSALYLCASSSLSLAGDTDTQYFGPGTRLTVL.

This clone appeared once. CDR3 in amino acids: CASSLRGAYEQYF. In DNA form, the CDR3 reads TGTGCCAGTTCACTCAGGGGGGCCTACGAGCAGTACTTC. The chain couples TRBV19 to TRBJ2-7, with D possibly being TRBD1 (7 bases). CDR3 length equals 13 residues. The germline gives CDR1 LNHDA, CDR2 SQIVND (reference sequence). The V gene lost 8 bases and the J gene lost 2 bases, with 13 bases spanning the gap. The full variable domain, rest sourced from reference TRBV19 and TRBJ2-7, is DGGITQSPKYLFRKEGQNVTLSCEQNLNHDAMYWYRQDPGQGLRLIYYSQIVNDFQKGDIAEGYSVSREKKESFPLTVTSAQKNPTAFYLCASSLRGAYEQYFGPGTRLTVT.

This sequence joins TRBV28 and TRBJ2-7; D might be TRBD2 (5 bases). The germline V gene encodes CDR1 MDHEN and CDR2 SYDVKM. V was clipped by 4 bases and J by 2 bases, with 18 bases between them. CDR3 length: 16 residues. CDR3 in amino acids: CASSSRPGIPPYEQYF. CDR3 in DNA: TGTGCCAGCAGTTCACGGCCGGGGATCCCGCCCTACGAGCAGTACTTC.

The chain recombines TRBV4-1 with TRBJ2-3, with 8 nucleotides matching TRBD2. Germline CDR1 and CDR2: MGHRA and YSYEKL. J gave up 1 base and V 3 bases, and 6 bases lay outside the gene matches. The CDR3 has 16 residues. DNA for the CDR3: TGCGCCAGCAGCCATTCCGGGGGGGCAGGCACAGATACGCAGTATTTT. Its protein product is CASSHSGGAGTDTQYF.

The gene calls are TRBV2 and TRBJ1-5; D possibly corresponds to TRBD1 (5 bases). V was cut by 2 bases and J by 6 bases, with 14 bases left in between. The CDR3 spans 15 residues. Germline lookup yields CDR1 SNHLY and CDR2 FYNNEI. Here the CDR3 DNA reads TGTGCCAGCAGTGAAATTTTGCGGGGGGTTCAGCCCCAGCATTTT. It encodes CASSEILRGVQPQHF.

This chain connects TRBV11-3 to TRBJ2-2, with D unclear. CDR3 size: 12 residues. Germline CDR1 SGHNT, CDR2 YENEEA. Trimming removed 4 bases from V and 7 bases from J, with 7 bases in between. The CDR3 DNA sequence: TGTGCCAGCAGCTACCGCGACGGGGAGCTGTTTTTT. This sequence encodes CASSYRDGELFF. Full variable domain (missing parts from reference TRBV11-3 and TRBJ2-2): EAGVVQSPRYKIIEKKQPVAFWCNPISGHNTLYWYLQNLGQGPELLIRYENEEAVDDSQLPKDRFSAERLKGVDSTLKIQPAELGDSAVYLCASSYRDGELFFGEGSRLTVL.

The chain recombines TRBV19 with TRBJ1-2; 8 positions agree with TRBD1. Germline trimming cut 6 bases from V and 5 bases from J; bases unmatched to any gene: 5. The CDR3 spans 13 residues. Germline values: CDR1 LNHDA, CDR2 SQIVND (reference sequence). CDR3 residues: CASRADRAYGYTF. Here the CDR3 DNA reads TGTGCCAGTAGGGCGGACAGGGCATATGGCTACACCTTC. The full variable domain, rest sourced from reference TRBV19 and TRBJ1-2, is DGGITQSPKYLFRKEGQNVTLSCEQNLNHDAMYWYRQDPGQGLRLIYYSQIVNDFQKGDIAEGYSVSREKKESFPLTVTSAQKNPTAFYLCASRADRAYGYTFGSGTRLTVV.

V is TRBV18 and J is TRBJ1-6, with TRBD1 matching over 9 bases. The germline V gene has CDR1 KGHSH and CDR2 LQKENI. Trimming removed 3 bases from V and 7 bases from J; junction bases left unmatched: 4. The CDR3 covers 15 residues. CDR3 nucleotides: TGTGCCAGCTCACCGGGACAGGGAGACAATTCACCCCTCCACTTT. Its protein product is CASSPGQGDNSPLHF.

The rearrangement links TRBV4-1 to TRBJ2-5; D uncertain. Germline-derived CDR1 and CDR2 are MGHRA and YSYEKL. The CDR3 is 14 amino acids. The V end was cut by 0 bases, the J end by 5 bases, with 10 bases between. CDR3 coding DNA: TGCGCCAGCAGCCAAGATCGAGGCCGCGAGACCCAGTACTTC. Translating gives CASSQDRGRETQYF.

This clone was counted only a few times. V and J are TRBV15 and TRBJ1-5, with TRBD1 identical over 8 bases. The CDR3 has 18 amino acids. Trimming removed 0 bases from V and 2 bases from J; junction bases left unmatched: 9. Per germline, CDR1 LNHNV and CDR2 YYDKDF (reference sequence). The CDR3 DNA is TGTGCCACCAGCAGAGATCCGGGGGTGACAGGGGGCAATCAGCCCCAGCATTTT. Its translation: CATSRDPGVTGGNQPQHF.

This sequence joins TRBV2 and TRBJ2-2; D is unclear. Germline lookup yields CDR1 SNHLY and CDR2 FYNNEI. The CDR3 length is 14 residues. Trimming pared 7 bases from V and 7 bases from J, leaving 16 bases between. CDR3 DNA: TGTGCCAGCAAAGTTAGCTCGTTGGTCGGGGAGCTGTTTTTT. It specifies CASKVSSLVGELFF. The full variable domain, completed using reference TRBV2 and TRBJ2-2, is EPEVTQTPSHQVTQMGQEVILRCVPISNHLYFYWYRQILGQKVEFLVSFYNNEISEKSEIFDDQFSVERPDGSNFTLKIRSTKLEDSAMYFCASKVSSLVGELFFGEGSRLTVL.

The J gene is TRBJ1-5, the V gene TRBV4-1; tentatively, D is TRBD1 (6 bases). CDR1 and CDR2 (germline): MGHRA, YSYEKL. V lost 0 bases and J lost 7, with 13 bases in between. The CDR3 sequence is 15 residues long. The CDR3 nucleotides read TGCGCCAGCAGCCAAGAAGAGGGGGGGAGACAGCCCCAGCATTTT. This encodes CASSQEEGGRQPQHF.

In this sample, this clone turned up a few times. The chain couples TRBV2 to TRBJ2-7; 7 bases are a match to TRBD1. V shed 4 bases and J 7 bases; nucleotides not matched to a gene: 1. Germline CDR1 and CDR2: SNHLY and FYNNEI. This CDR3 region has 11 residues. Written as DNA, the CDR3 is TGTGCCAGCAGTGGACAGGGAGAGCAGTACTTC. It specifies CASSGQGEQYF.

This chain connects TRBV28 to TRBJ2-7; 7 nucleotides align to TRBD1. V shed 9 bases, J shed 0 bases, and the junction held 5 bases outside the gene matches. CDR3 length equals 13 residues. The germline V gene has CDR1 MDHEN and CDR2 SYDVKM. DNA of the CDR3: TGTGCCAGTCAGGGGGTAGGCTCCTACGAGCAGTACTTC. As protein: CASQGVGSYEQYF.